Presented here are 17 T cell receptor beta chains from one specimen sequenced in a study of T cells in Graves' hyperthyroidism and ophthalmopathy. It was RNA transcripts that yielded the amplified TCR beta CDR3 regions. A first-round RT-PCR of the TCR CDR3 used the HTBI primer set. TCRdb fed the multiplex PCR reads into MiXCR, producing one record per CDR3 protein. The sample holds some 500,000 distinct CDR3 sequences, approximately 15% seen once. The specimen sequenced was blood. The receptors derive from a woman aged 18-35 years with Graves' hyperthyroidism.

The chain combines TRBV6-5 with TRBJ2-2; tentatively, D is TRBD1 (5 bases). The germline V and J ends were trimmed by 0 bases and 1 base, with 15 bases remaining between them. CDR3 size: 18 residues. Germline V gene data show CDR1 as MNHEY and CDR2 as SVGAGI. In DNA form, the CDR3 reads TGTGCCAGCAGTTACTCGATAGGGGTGACAGAGAACACCGGGGAGCTGTTTTTT. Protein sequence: CASSYSIGVTENTGELFF.

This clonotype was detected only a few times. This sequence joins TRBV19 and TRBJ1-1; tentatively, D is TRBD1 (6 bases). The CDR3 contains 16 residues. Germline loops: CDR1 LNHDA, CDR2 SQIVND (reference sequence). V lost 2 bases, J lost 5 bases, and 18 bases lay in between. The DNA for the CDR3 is TGTGCCAGTAGTATAAGTAAGGGGGGGCGGAAGACTGAAGCTTTCTTT. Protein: CASSISKGGRKTEAFF.

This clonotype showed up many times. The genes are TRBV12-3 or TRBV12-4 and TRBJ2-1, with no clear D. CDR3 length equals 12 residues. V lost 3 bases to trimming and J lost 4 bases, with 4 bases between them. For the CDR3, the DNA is TGTGCCAGCAGTTTCGGGTACAATGAGCAGTTCTTC. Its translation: CASSFGYNEQFF.

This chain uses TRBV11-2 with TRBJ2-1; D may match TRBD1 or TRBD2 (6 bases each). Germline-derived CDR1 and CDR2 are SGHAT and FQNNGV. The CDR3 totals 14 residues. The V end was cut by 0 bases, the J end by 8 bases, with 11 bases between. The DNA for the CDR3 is TGTGCCAGCAGCTTAGACAGGGGAGGAGATGAGCAGTTCTTC. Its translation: CASSLDRGGDEQFF.

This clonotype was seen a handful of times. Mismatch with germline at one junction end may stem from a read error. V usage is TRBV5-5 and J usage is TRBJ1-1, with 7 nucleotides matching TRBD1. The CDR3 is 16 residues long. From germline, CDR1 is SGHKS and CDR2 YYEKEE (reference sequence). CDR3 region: CASSLGRTGANIEAFF. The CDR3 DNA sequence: TGTGCCAGCAGCTTGGGGCGAACAGGGGCGAACATTGAAGCTTTCTTT.

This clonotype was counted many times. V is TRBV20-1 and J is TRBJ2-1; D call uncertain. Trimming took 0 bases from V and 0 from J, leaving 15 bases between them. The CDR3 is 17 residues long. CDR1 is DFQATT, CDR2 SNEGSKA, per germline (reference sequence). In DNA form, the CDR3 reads TGCAGTGCTAGAGATTCCGCTGAGGTGCGCTCCTACAATGAGCAGTTCTTC. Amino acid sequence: CSARDSAEVRSYNEQFF.

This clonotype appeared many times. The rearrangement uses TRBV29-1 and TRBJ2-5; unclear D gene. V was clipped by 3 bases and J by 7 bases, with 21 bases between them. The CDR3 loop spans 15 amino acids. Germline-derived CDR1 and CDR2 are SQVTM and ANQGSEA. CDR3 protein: CSVDVVGPPPGTQYF. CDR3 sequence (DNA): TGCAGCGTTGATGTAGTTGGGCCTCCCCCGGGGACCCAGTACTTC.

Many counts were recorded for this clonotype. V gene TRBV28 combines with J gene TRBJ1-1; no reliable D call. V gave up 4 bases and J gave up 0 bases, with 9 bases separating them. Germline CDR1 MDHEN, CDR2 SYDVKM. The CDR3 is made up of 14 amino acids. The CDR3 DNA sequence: TGTGCCAGCAGTTCCCCTGTTATGAACACTGAAGCTTTCTTT. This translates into CASSSPVMNTEAFF. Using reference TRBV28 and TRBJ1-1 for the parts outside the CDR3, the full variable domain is DVKVTQSSRYLVKRTGEKVFLECVQDMDHENMFWYRQDPGLGLRLIYFSYDVKMKEKGDIPEGYSVSREKKERFSLILESASTNQTSMYLCASSSPVMNTEAFFGQGTRLTVV.

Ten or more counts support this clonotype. CDR3 coding DNA: TGTGCCAGCAGCAAAACTAGCGGGAGGAAACAAGAGACCCAGTACTTC. Its protein is CASSKTSGRKQETQYF. V is TRBV11-2 and J is TRBJ2-5; TRBD2 aligns across 12 bases. The CDR3 runs to 16 residues. The V gene's germline CDR1 is SGHAT and CDR2 FQNNGV. V dropped 5 bases and J dropped 2; count of bases not matched to a gene: 6. The variable domain in full, completed from reference TRBV11-2 and TRBJ2-5, reads EAGVAQSPRYKIIEKRQSVAFWCNPISGHATLYWYQQILGQGPKLLIQFQNNGVVDDSQLPKDRFSAERLKGVDSTLKIQPAKLEDSAVYLCASSKTSGRKQETQYFGPGTRLLVL.

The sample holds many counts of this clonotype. The DNA for the CDR3 is TGTGCCACCAGTGACGGGACAGGGGTTCCCACCGGGGAGCTGTTTTTT. It specifies CATSDGTGVPTGELFF. The J gene is TRBJ2-2, the V gene TRBV24-1; TRBD1 matches 10 bases. The CDR3 sequence is 16 residues long. With 4 bases clipped from V and 4 bases from J, the junction kept 5 bases outside the gene matches. Germline assignment: CDR1 KGHDR and CDR2 SFDVKD.

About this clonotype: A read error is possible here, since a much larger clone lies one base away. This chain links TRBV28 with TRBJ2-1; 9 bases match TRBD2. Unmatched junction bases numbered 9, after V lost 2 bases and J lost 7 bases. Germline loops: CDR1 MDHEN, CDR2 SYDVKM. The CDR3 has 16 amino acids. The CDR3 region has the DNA TGTGCCAGCAGTTTACAGCGGGGGGCCGTGGGGAATGAGCAGTTCTTC. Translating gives CASSLQRGAVGNEQFF.

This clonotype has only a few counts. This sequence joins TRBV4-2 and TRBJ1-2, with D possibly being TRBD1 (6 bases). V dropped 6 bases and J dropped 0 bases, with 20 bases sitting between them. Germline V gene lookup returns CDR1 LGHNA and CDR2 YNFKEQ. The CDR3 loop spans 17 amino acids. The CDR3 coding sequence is TGTGCCAGCAGGGATATTGTCGGGACACAGGCTAACTATGGCTACACCTTC. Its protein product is CASRDIVGTQANYGYTF.

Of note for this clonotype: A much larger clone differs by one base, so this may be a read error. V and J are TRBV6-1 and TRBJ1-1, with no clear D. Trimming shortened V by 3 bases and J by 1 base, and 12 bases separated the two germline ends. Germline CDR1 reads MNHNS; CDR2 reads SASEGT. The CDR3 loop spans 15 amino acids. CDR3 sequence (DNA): TGTGCCAGCAGTGAGTCCTCCGGGCCGAACACTGAAGCTTTCTTT. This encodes CASSESSGPNTEAFF.

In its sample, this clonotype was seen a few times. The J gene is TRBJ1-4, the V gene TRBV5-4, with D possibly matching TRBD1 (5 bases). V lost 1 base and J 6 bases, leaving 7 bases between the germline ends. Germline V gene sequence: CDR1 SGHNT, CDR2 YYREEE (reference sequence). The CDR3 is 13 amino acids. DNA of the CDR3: TGTGCCAGCAGCTTGAAGACAGATGAAAAACTGTTTTTT. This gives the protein CASSLKTDEKLFF.

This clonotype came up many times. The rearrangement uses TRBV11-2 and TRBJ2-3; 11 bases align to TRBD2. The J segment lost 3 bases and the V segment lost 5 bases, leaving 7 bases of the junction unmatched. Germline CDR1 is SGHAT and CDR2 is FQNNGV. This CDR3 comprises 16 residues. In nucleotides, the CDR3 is TGTGCCAGCAGCCATTCACTAGCGGGAGTAACAGATACGCAGTATTTT. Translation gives CASSHSLAGVTDTQYF.

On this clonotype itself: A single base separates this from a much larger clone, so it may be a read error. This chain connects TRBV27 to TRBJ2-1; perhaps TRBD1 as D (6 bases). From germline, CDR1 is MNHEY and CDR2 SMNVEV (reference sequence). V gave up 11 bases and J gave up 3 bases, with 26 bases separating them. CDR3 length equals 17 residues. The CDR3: CACRMGPGQNIYNEQFF. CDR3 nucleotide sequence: TGTGCCTGCCGAATGGGGCCCGGACAGAATATCTACAATGAGCAGTTCTTC.

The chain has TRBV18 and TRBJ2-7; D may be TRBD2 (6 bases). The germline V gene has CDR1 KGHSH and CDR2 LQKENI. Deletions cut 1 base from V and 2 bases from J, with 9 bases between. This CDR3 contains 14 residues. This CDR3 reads CASSPRGVTYEQYF. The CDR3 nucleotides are TGTGCCAGCTCACCACGCGGGGTAACCTACGAGCAGTACTTC.